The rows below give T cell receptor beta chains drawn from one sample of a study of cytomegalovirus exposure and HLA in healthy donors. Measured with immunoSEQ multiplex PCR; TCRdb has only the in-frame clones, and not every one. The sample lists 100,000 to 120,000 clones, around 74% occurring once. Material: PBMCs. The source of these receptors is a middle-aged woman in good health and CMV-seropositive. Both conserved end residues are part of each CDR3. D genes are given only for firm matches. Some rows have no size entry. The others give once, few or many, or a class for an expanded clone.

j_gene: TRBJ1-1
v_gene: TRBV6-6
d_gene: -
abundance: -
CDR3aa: CASSYSPGLNTEAFF
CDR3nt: TGTGCCAGCAGTTACTCCCCGGGTTTGAACACTGAAGCTTTCTTT

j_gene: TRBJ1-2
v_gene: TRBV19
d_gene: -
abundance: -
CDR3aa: CASSISNRANYGYTF
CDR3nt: TGTGCCAGTAGTATATCCAACAGGGCTAACTATGGCTACACCTTC

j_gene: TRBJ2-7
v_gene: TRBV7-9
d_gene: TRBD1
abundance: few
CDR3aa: CASSHPIRTGPYEQYF
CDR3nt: TGTGCCAGCAGCCATCCAATTAGGACAGGGCCCTACGAGCAGTACTTC

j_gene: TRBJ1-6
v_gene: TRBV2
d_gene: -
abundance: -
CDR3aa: CASREDSFNSPLHF
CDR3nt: TGTGCCAGCAGGGAGGACAGTTTCAATTCACCCCTCCACTTT

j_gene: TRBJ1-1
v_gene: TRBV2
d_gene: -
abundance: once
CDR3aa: CASSERRSMNTEAFF
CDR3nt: TGTGCCAGCAGTGAACGGCGGAGCATGAACACTGAAGCTTTCTTT

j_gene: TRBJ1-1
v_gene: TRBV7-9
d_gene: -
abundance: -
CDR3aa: CASSLSVGTEAFF
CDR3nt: TGTGCCAGCAGCTTAAGCGTGGGTACTGAAGCTTTCTTT

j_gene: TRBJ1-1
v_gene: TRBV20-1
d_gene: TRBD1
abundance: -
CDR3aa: CSARYRGEAFF
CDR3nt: TGCAGTGCTAGATACAGGGGTGAAGCTTTCTTT

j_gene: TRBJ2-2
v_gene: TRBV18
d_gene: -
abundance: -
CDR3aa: CASSPRAGLMSTGELFF
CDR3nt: TGTGCCAGCTCACCGCGGGCGGGACTTATGTCGACCGGGGAGCTGTTTTTT

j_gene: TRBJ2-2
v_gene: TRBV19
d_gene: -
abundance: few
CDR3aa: CASSIQVTGELFF
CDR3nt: TGTGCCAGTAGTATACAGGTCACCGGGGAGCTGTTTTTT

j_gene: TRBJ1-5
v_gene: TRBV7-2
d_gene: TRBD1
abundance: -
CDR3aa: CASSLEAGGQPQHF
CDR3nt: TGTGCCAGCAGCTTAGAGGCAGGGGGCCAGCCCCAGCATTTT

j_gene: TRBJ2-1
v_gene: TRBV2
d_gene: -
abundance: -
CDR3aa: CASRLHFLRADNEQFF
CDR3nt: TGTGCCAGCAGACTCCACTTCCTCCGAGCCGACAATGAGCAGTTCTTC

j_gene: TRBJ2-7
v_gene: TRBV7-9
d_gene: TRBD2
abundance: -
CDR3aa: CSSSLVGGRASYEQYF
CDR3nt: TGTTCCAGCAGCTTAGTCGGTGGGAGGGCCTCCTACGAGCAGTACTTC

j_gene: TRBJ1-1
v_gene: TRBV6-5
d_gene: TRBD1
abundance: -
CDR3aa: CASSQRQGPNTEAFF
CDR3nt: TGTGCCAGCAGCCAAAGACAGGGGCCTAACACTGAAGCTTTCTTT

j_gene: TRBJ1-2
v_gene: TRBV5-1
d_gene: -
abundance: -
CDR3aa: CASSSDSPVYGYTF
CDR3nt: TGCGCCAGCAGCTCGGACAGCCCTGTTTATGGCTACACCTTC

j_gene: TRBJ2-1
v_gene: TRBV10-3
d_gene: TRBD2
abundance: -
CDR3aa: CAISGRREGSEQFF
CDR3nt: TGTGCCATCAGTGGAAGGCGGGAGGGCAGTGAGCAGTTCTTC

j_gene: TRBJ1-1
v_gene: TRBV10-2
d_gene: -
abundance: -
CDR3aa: CASSVQGNTEAFF
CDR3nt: TGCGCCAGCAGTGTCCAGGGTAACACTGAAGCTTTCTTT

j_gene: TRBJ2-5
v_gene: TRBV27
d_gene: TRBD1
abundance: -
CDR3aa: CASRAGGQWGETQYF
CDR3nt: TGTGCCAGCAGGGCAGGGGGTCAGTGGGGGGAGACCCAGTACTTC

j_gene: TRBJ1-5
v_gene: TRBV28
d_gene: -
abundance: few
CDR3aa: CASSLGERNSNQPQHF
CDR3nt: TGTGCCAGCAGTTTGGGAGAGCGGAATAGCAATCAGCCCCAGCATTTT

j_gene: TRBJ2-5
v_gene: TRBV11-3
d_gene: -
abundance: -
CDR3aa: CASPPPGRLQEGETQYF
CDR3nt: TGTGCCAGCCCTCCCCCAGGCCGTTTGCAGGAGGGAGAGACCCAGTACTTC